What follows describes a single TCR beta chain. This clonotype was observed a few times. Its antigen target is currently unknown. Qualities for individual bases were not recorded, and no much larger clone is one base off. CDR1 and CDR2 were assigned from the germline V gene (reference sequence) as SEHNR and FQNEAQ. Germline trimming: 5 bases from V, 0 bases from J; junction bases outside gene matches: 7. Spanning cysteine to phenylalanine, the CDR3 consists of 16 amino acids. Here the CDR3 DNA is all that survives: 48 bases in frame from base 1. This sample is part of a study of blood T cells in healthy people across ages (dated by TCRdb to about 2015). Describing the broader study: In model experiments, roughly one uniquely barcoded TCR beta cDNA molecule per two T cells was captured by template switching. Using deep sequencing normalized with unique cDNA molecular identifiers, the study measured how TCR beta repertoire diversity changes with age. The study analyzed two additional independent replicas of 1 million unique cDNA reads from the same blood draw for two donors, one aged 18 to 30 and one aged 80 or older. The donors were split into four age groups: young (average 16 years), middle-aged (39), aged (roughly 60) and long-lived (more than 80).

The investigation overall reported the following: Compared with the aged group, the long-lived group had more naive CD4+ T cells, fewer expanded clones and increased TCR diversity, suggesting age selection. Observed TCR beta diversity correlated strongly with the percentage of naive T cells measured by flow cytometry. Observed TCR beta diversity per million T cells fell roughly linearly with age, and a significant reduction was already apparent by age approximately 40. Because profiling used bulk unsorted PBMCs, naive and antigen-experienced compartments could not be compared conclusively. Estimates of total diversity based on one million sequenced T cells were regarded as lower bounds and as underestimates. The CMV infection status of donors was not known, potentially confounding age-related changes in expanded clonotypes.

The roughly 38 donors, aged roughly 6 to 100 years, were systemically healthy Caucasian individuals from Russia. Each donor gave ten milliliters of peripheral blood, collected into EDTA-treated Vacutainer tubes. Ficoll-Paque density-gradient centrifugation was used to isolate PBMCs, with at least 6.5 million obtained per sample. Trizol reagent was used to extract total RNA from the PBMCs, yielding at least 6 micrograms per sample. For every donor, flow cytometry on a PBMC aliquot measured the percentage of naive CD45RAhigh/CD27high T cells. The method behind the library was 5' RACE. Sequencing used an Illumina HiSeq 2500. The second PCR ran for roughly 6 to 11 cycles and used a J-beta primer mix along with a sample-barcoded 5' primer. A unique molecular identifier was introduced onto each TCR beta cDNA molecule by a template-switch 5' adaptor carrying 12 random nucleotides. Each sample yielded at least 3 million CDR3-containing paired-end reads. All of the RNA was converted into first-strand cDNA using the Mint cDNA synthesis kit, with a TRBC-specific oligonucleotide serving as the primer. After uracil-DNA glycosylase treatment, a first 18-cycle PCR used universal primers M1SS and BC2_uni_R on all cDNA. From the authors' description of their analysis: Normalization of each sample was performed by random selection of 1 million high-quality reads, each carrying a distinct molecular identifier. Reads with shared molecular identifiers were discarded instead of being binned into consensus sequences. MiTCR, set to a Q25 quality threshold and the strictest error-elimination algorithm, was used for CDR3 identification, clonotype clustering and error correction. A nonparametric unseen species model with Euler transformation was used to estimate lower-bound total TCR beta diversity. Using fastp at Q25 and MiXCR, TCRdb reprocessed the public reads and kept productive beta chains. Rows are combined by CDR3 protein, so each entry shows the most common genes and DNA. V and J calls and clone size were set by TCRdb, not the authors. The sample profile shows fewer than 800,000 distinct CDR3 sequences; 25% of them were found once. The top ten clonotypes cover 9.4% of the sample.

These data were also filed under a second study, of T cells of mothers and their children. Taken from the second paper: The donors were nine systemically healthy Caucasian individuals, made up of three mothers and their six children. cDNA synthesis consumed the entire amount of extracted RNA, loaded at approximately 1.6 ug RNA in each 15 ul reaction. In the second PCR, the M1S primer introduced both the sample barcodes and 2-4 random nucleotides. Over 8 million TCR beta CDR3 reads were obtained for each mother, and 2.5 million to 3 million reads were obtained for each child. In both related and unrelated pairs, thymic selection shapes the output of TCR recombination in a similar way, with inherited differences having only a minor effect. Normalized repertoire overlap was always found to be slightly, but never significantly, higher in related mother-child pairs than in unrelated mother-child pairs. With a sensitivity of about 100 clones per million clonotypes, no persistent microchimeric T cell clones were detected. The study used deep NGS to compare TCR beta repertoires of mothers and children, seeking features distinguishing related mother-child pairs from unrelated individuals. The mean age was roughly 44 +/- 4 years for the mothers and approximately 11 +/- 4 years for the children. After adapters were ligated using NEBNext reagents, the libraries underwent 100+100 nt paired-end sequencing on an Illumina HiSeq 2000. To prevent cross-contamination, the mother and child libraries were prepared a month apart and were sequenced in separate runs. For each donor, between about 500,000 and 2,000,000 distinct TCR beta clonotypes were identified. Naive TCR beta clonotypes were estimated from low-frequency clonotypes matched to each donor's FACS-determined naive share, without sorting.

Sequencing was performed on blood. This TCR was recovered from a boy aged 5-17 years in good health. The chain uses TRBV7-9 and TRBJ2-1; the central 7 bases match TRBD2. CDR3 region: CASSGRDESSYNEQFF. DNA sequence: TGTGCCAGCAGCGGGAGGGACGAGAGCTCCTACAATGAGCAGTTCTTC.